The clone carrying this T cell receptor beta chain was picked up a small number of times. Its target is not known. Looked up from germline, CDR1 is GTSNPN and CDR2 is SVGIG (reference sequence). Trimming cost V 0 bases and J 3 bases, with 6 bases left between them. The CDR3 runs to 13 residues. The data belong to a study of CD4+ T cells in melanoma. Profiled with immunoSEQ multiplex PCR; TCRdb holds only in-frame clones, not every one. This table holds around 11,000 clones, around 64% found once. Findings and caveats of the study: Neoantigen-specific CD4+ T cells in melanoma reportedly had diverse differentiation states. CD8+ T cell, macrophage and B cell function reportedly correlated with neoantigen-specific CD4+ T cells.

Source material: cells from a culture (not recorded whether cultured in vitro). The source is a human donor with melanoma. The chain has TRBV30 and TRBJ2-4, with D possibly being TRBD2 (5 bases). CDR3 amino acids: CAWSVGSKNIQYF. The CDR3 DNA reads as TGTGCCTGGAGTGTAGGGAGCAAAAACATTCAGTACTTC.